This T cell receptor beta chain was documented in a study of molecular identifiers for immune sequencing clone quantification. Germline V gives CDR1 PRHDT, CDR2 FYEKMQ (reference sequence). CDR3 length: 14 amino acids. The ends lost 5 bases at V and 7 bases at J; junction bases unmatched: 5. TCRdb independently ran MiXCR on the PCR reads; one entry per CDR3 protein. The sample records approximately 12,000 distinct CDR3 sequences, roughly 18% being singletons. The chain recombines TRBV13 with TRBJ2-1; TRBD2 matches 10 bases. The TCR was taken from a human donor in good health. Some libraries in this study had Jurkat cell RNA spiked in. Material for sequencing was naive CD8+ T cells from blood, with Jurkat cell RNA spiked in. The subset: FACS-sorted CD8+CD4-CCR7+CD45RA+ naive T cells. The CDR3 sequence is CASSPSSGRNEQFF. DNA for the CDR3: TGTGCCAGCAGCCCATCTAGCGGGAGAAATGAGCAGTTCTTC. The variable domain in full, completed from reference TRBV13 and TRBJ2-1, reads AAGVIQSPRHLIKEKRETATLKCYPIPRHDTVYWYQQGPGQDPQFLISFYEKMQSDKGSIPDRFSAQQFSDYHSELNMSSLELGDSALYFCASSPSSGRNEQFFGPGTRLTVL.